Many counts were recorded for the clone carrying this T cell receptor beta chain. Its antigen is unknown. Library preparation for TCR beta used quantitative 5'-RACE with molecular barcodes. TCRdb redid the calling of the 5' RACE reads with MiXCR, one entry per CDR3 protein. The sample lists fewer than 250,000 distinct CDR3 sequences, about 10% occurring once. This specimen comes from a study of CD8 T cells in ankylosing spondylitis. Study results and limitations: Earlier work had already found some motif variants in reactive arthritis synovial fluid and blood. Clones linked to disease, bearing a CD8+ phenotype, were relatively rare in peripheral blood. As reported, disease-linked clones showed significant enrichment in matched ankylosing spondylitis synovial fluid.

The sample was blood, either unsorted or a sorted T cell fraction (not recorded which). This receptor was taken from a male donor with ankylosing spondylitis or in good health (not recorded which).

This chain's CDR3 is CASSLFGGGLRDEQFF. The CDR3 DNA reads as TGTGCCAGCAGTTTATTCGGGGGGGGGCTTCGCGATGAGCAGTTCTTC. The gene calls are TRBV12-3 or TRBV12-4 and TRBJ2-1; 8 bases map to TRBD2. J was trimmed by 8 bases and V by 2 bases; bases with no gene match: 11. The CDR3 is made up of 16 amino acids.